The rows below give T cell receptor delta chains drawn from one sample of a study of gamma-delta T cells after stem cell transplantation. TCRdb re-called the RT-PCR reads using CATT. This sample has under 550 delta-chain clones, with less than 1.5% found just once. Sequenced material: gamma-delta T cells. These receptors originate from a human donor. It is not recorded whose cells these are; they may come from a transplant donor. Both conserved end residues are part of each CDR3. A D gene is named only where the DNA matches it firmly. Clone size is not always given. Where it is, it says once, few, many or a class for expanded clones.

>TRDV2|TRDJ3|NA|large
CACDTGDSISSWDTRQMFF
TGTGCCTGTGACACCGGGGATTCTATCTCCTCCTGGGACACCCGACAGATGTTTTTC
>TRDV2|TRDJ1|TRDD3|large
CACDPLRVRGDDPYTDKLIF
TGTGCCTGTGACCCCCTAAGGGTGAGGGGGGATGACCCGTACACCGATAAACTCATCTTT
>TRDV1|TRDJ1|TRDD2|hyperexpanded
CALGPPEPPFLRFLGKYYTDKLIF
TGTGCTCTTGGGCCCCCTGAGCCCCCCTTCCTACGTTTCTTAGGGAAGTATTACACCGATAAACTCATCTTT
>TRDV3|TRDJ1|NA|large
CAFLGGCSCPKGYTDKLIF
TGTGCCTTTTTGGGGGGGTGCTCCTGTCCGAAGGGGTACACCGATAAACTCATCTTT
>TRDV3|TRDJ1|TRDD3|NA
CAFSLPEAVLGDTDKLIF
TGTGCCTTTTCCCTCCCTGAAGCAGTACTGGGGGATACCGATAAACTCATCTTT
>TRDV1|TRDJ1|TRDD3|large
CALGEPPSYLSTWGIRRNLYTDKLIF
TGTGCTCTTGGGGAACCTCCTTCCTACCTCTCTACTTGGGGGATACGGAGGAACCTGTACACCGATAAACTCATCTTT
>TRDV1|TRDJ1|TRDD2|large
CALGELGQFLPIGRYWRHKTDKLIF
TGTGCTCTTGGGGAACTTGGGCAATTCCTACCCATCGGGCGGTACTGGAGACACAAGACCGATAAACTCATCTTT
>TRDV2|TRDJ3|TRDD3|large
CACDTVLGDTSSSWDTRQMFF
TGTGCCTGTGACACCGTACTGGGGGATACATCCAGCTCCTGGGACACCCGACAGATGTTTTTC
>TRDV2|TRDJ1|NA|hyperexpanded
CACDPLQTQVTGLKGGDKLIF
TGTGCCTGTGACCCACTCCAAACACAGGTGACTGGGCTAAAAGGTGGCGATAAACTCATCTTT
>TRDV1|TRDJ1|TRDD3|hyperexpanded
CALGLNPGKAFLKYWGWGDTDKLIF
TGTGCTCTTGGGCTAAACCCGGGCAAGGCCTTTCTCAAGTACTGGGGTTGGGGGGACACCGATAAACTCATCTTT
>TRDV2|TRDJ1|NA|NA
CACDRKYPFSWVILHRTDKLIF
TGTGCCTGTGACCGTAAATACCCCTTTAGCTGGGTGATCCTCCACCGGACCGATAAACTCATCTTT
>TRDV1|TRDJ2|NA|large
CALGGTLVLLGYSKVFRNDACGSALTAQLFF
TGTGCTCTTGGGGGGACCCTGGTTTTGTTGGGATATAGCAAGGTTTTTCGTAATGATGCCTGTGGTAGTGCTTTGACAGCACAACTCTTCTTT
>TRDV1|TRDJ1|TRDD3|large
CALGELTRPTYWGIGTDKLIF
TGTGCTCTTGGGGAACTTACACGTCCAACTTACTGGGGGATAGGGACCGATAAACTCATCTTT
>TRDV2|TRDJ1|TRDD3|hyperexpanded
CACDALLGDTTGYTDKLIF
TGTGCCTGTGACGCCTTACTGGGGGATACGACGGGCTACACCGATAAACTCATCTTT
>TRDV1|TRDJ1|NA|NA
CALGELNRISGPYMDWEDDKLIF
TGTGCTCTTGGGGAACTAAATCGTATATCGGGGCCCTACATGGACTGGGAGGATGATAAACTCATCTTT
>TRDV3|TRDJ1|TRDD3|medium-sized
CAFLWGIADKLIF
TGTGCCTTCCTCTGGGGGATAGCCGATAAACTCATCTTT
>TRDV1|TRDJ1|NA|large
CALGEATKAFLLGVYWGRPYTDKLIF
TGTGCTCTTGGGGAAGCCACGAAGGCCTTCCTACTTGGGGTGTACTGGGGGAGGCCGTACACCGATAAACTCATCTTT
>TRDV2|TRDJ1|TRDD3|NA
CACDQLLGDTALIF
TGTGCCTGTGATCAACTACTGGGGGATACGGCACTCATCTTT